The rows below give T cell receptor beta chains drawn from one sample of a study of blood T cell repertoires in COVID-19. TCRdb's table, derived via immunoSEQ multiplex PCR, lists solely in-frame clones and lacks some. The sample shows under 200,000 clones, 82% of them seen only once. The material sequenced was PBMCs or T cells enriched from blood (not recorded which). These receptors all come from a man aged 55-75 years who had recovered from COVID-19. Both conserved end residues are trimmed from each CDR3. Fields, in order: V gene, J gene, D gene, CDR3 protein. D genes are given only for firm matches.

TRBV11-2	TRBJ1-5	TRBD1	ASSLDADRVQPQH
TRBV6-5	TRBJ1-2	NA	ASSYSRQTGYT
TRBV30	TRBJ1-4	TRBD1	AWSLRQGYEKLF
TRBV5-1	TRBJ2-7	NA	ASSPLGGTVYEQY
TRBV5-4	TRBJ1-5	NA	ASSRGEGSLQH
TRBV7-3	TRBJ2-1	NA	ASSRTGGALYNEQF
TRBV2	TRBJ2-3	NA	ASSRQGTDTQY
TRBV5-6	TRBJ2-7	TRBD2	ASSLKREGSYEQY
TRBV11-2	TRBJ1-5	NA	ASSAARANQPQH
TRBV6-7	TRBJ1-5	TRBD1	ASSYSTGVGNQPQH
TRBV2	TRBJ1-2	TRBD1	ASNSDRGIGYT
TRBV7-8	TRBJ2-2	NA	ASSLELGYTGELF
TRBV6-4	TRBJ2-2	TRBD1	ASGRRGEGAETGELF
TRBV24-1	TRBJ2-7	TRBD2	ATSDSRGEKY
TRBV7-2	TRBJ2-2	NA	ASSLASRGNTGELF
TRBV3-1/TRBV3-2	TRBJ2-1	NA	ASSQLGLDEQF
TRBV28	TRBJ2-1	TRBD2	ASSYGGQVGPSGSDNEQF
TRBV6-6	TRBJ1-2	NA	ASSYWEGWGHYGYT
TRBV2	TRBJ1-6	NA	ASSEGQGRILNSPLH
TRBV2	TRBJ1-5	NA	ASSESDISNQPQH
TRBV7-8	TRBJ2-7	NA	ASSLALEYEQY
TRBV5-6	TRBJ1-6	NA	ASSLTVGRSSPLH
TRBV18	TRBJ2-7	NA	ASSPPGRDKSYEQY
TRBV7-3	TRBJ2-1	TRBD1	ASSFGTGGVNEQF
TRBV5-4	TRBJ2-2	NA	ASSLDRPGLAGERGELF
TRBV7-6	TRBJ2-5	NA	ASSFQAGWFETQY
TRBV11-2	TRBJ1-1	NA	ASSLVSRGGGTEAF
TRBV4-1	TRBJ1-2	NA	ASSQEWGRDYGYT
TRBV3-1/TRBV3-2	TRBJ2-5	TRBD2	ASNLRGASGNQETQY
TRBV10-3	TRBJ1-2	TRBD1	AISEGGQGNYGYT
TRBV28	TRBJ2-7	TRBD2	ASSLLAEGVYEQY
TRBV28	TRBJ1-3	TRBD1	ASRGQGASGNTIY
TRBV7-3	TRBJ2-5	TRBD2	ASSLSSSGGGTQY
TRBV10-3	TRBJ2-3	TRBD1	AISATGAHSSTDTQY
TRBV7-2	TRBJ1-4	NA	ASSLEGGGEKLF
TRBV7-2	TRBJ2-4	NA	ASSFSPKNIQY